The 13 T cell receptor beta chains below come from one sample, sequenced in a study of identical twins. TCRdb re-called the 5' RACE reads with MiXCR, one entry per CDR3 protein. The sample lists fewer than 800,000 distinct CDR3 sequences, about 7% occurring once. This sample also belongs to another study, concerning yellow fever vaccine responses in identical twins.

Sequencing input: PBMCs. These receptors were collected from a woman younger than 30 in good health.

In this sample, this clonotype turned up a few times. The chain employs TRBV15 and TRBJ2-3, with D perhaps assigned TRBD1 or TRBD2 (5 bases each). The CDR3 has 16 residues. CDR1 and CDR2 from the germline V gene are LNHNV and YYDKDF (reference sequence). Trimming took off 1 base at V and 0 bases at J, with 11 bases between the two ends. This chain's CDR3 is CATSRGAGRSTDTQYF. The CDR3 DNA follows: TGTGCCACCAGCAGAGGGGCAGGGAGAAGCACAGATACGCAGTATTTT.

The genes are TRBV15 and TRBJ1-3, with D perhaps TRBD1 (6 bases). Germline lookup yields CDR1 LNHNV and CDR2 YYDKDF (reference sequence). The CDR3 length is 12 residues. Trimming cost V 7 bases and J 4 bases, with 8 bases left between them. The CDR3 spells CATTGTGNTIYF. As DNA, the CDR3 is TGTGCCACCACCGGGACAGGAAACACCATATATTTT.

Only a few counts were recorded for this clonotype. V gene TRBV6-1 combines with J gene TRBJ1-1; D may be TRBD1 (6 bases). The germline CDR1 and CDR2 sequences are MNHNS and SASEGT. The CDR3 spans 18 residues. Between the trimmed V and J ends, which lost 5 bases and 0 bases, there was a span of 22 bases. In nucleotides, the CDR3 is TGTGCCAGCAGTCCAGGGTTCGCACCTCGACAGGTGAACACTGAAGCTTTCTTT. As protein: CASSPGFAPRQVNTEAFF.

This clonotype has only a few counts. The chain joins TRBV7-9 to TRBJ2-7; TRBD1 agrees at 8 bases. The CDR3 is 15 amino acids. V trimming: 5 bases; J trimming: 2 bases; junction bases outside the gene matches: 8. CDR1 SEHNR and CDR2 FQNEAQ come from the germline V gene (reference sequence). The CDR3 DNA follows: TGTGCCAGCAGCCCCTGGACAGGGACCACCTACGAGCAGTACTTC. Its translation is CASSPWTGTTYEQYF. Combining the CDR3 with reference TRBV7-9 and TRBJ2-7 gives the whole variable domain DTGVSQNPRHKITKRGQNVTFRCDPISEHNRLYWYRQTLGQGPEFLTYFQNEAQLEKSRLLSDRFSAERPKGSFSTLEIQRTEQGDSAMYLCASSPWTGTTYEQYFGPGTRLTVT.

The rearrangement links TRBV12-3 or TRBV12-4 to TRBJ2-1, with TRBD2 matching over 13 bases. This CDR3 is built from 16 residues. The V gene end was trimmed by 5 bases and the J gene end by 6 bases; junction bases not matched to a gene: 7. This CDR3 is CASSLRLAGGLNEQFF. The DNA for the CDR3 is TGTGCCAGCAGTCTCCGACTAGCGGGAGGCCTCAATGAGCAGTTCTTC.

V gene TRBV27 combines with J gene TRBJ2-7, with 9 nucleotides matching TRBD2. The CDR3 runs to 15 residues. The V segment lost 2 bases and the J segment 5 bases; nucleotides outside the gene matches: 7. CDR1 and CDR2 (germline): MNHEY, SMNVEV (reference sequence). In DNA form, the CDR3 reads TGTGCCAGCAGTTTAGGAGTAGCGGGGGACCACGAGCAGTACTTC. This gives the protein CASSLGVAGDHEQYF.

This clonotype came up many times. The V and J genes are TRBV29-1 and TRBJ2-4; 7 bases align to TRBD2. The CDR3 runs 14 residues. Germline assignment: CDR1 SQVTM and CDR2 ANQGSEA. Trimming cost V 7 bases and J 7 bases; bases outside gene matches: 13. CDR3 in DNA: TGCAGCGCCAGAGGTACGGGAGGATGGAACATTCAGTACTTC. Protein: CSARGTGGWNIQYF.

In its sample, this clonotype was seen a few times. The CDR3 coding sequence is TGCAGTGCCGTCTTAGCATCTGAGCAGTTCTTC. Amino acids: CSAVLASEQFF. The V call is TRBV20-1, the J call TRBJ2-1; D call uncertain. The germline CDR1 and CDR2 sequences are DFQATT and SNEGSKA (reference sequence). Between the trimmed V and J ends, which lost 6 bases and 9 bases, there was a span of 12 bases. This CDR3 is built from 11 residues.

This chain connects TRBV28 to TRBJ1-5; D is unresolved. Between the trimmed V and J ends, which lost 3 bases and 1 base, there was a span of 10 bases. The CDR3 extends over 15 amino acids. Germline V gene lookup returns CDR1 MDHEN and CDR2 SYDVKM. In DNA form, the CDR3 reads TGTGCCAGCAGTTTTCCGCTGGGCAGCAATCAGCCCCAGCATTTT. Protein product: CASSFPLGSNQPQHF.

The J gene is TRBJ2-3, the V gene TRBV6-1, with D unresolved. The CDR3 has 15 amino acids. From germline, CDR1 is MNHNS and CDR2 SASEGT. Trimming cost V 1 base and J 1 base, with 9 bases left between them. CDR3 bases: TGTGCCAGCAGTGAAGGGACGTCCCGCACAGATACGCAGTATTTT. Amino acids: CASSEGTSRTDTQYF.

The chain couples TRBV3-1 to TRBJ2-1; D unresolved. The CDR3 totals 15 residues. The V end lost 1 base, the J end lost 1 base, and 8 bases lay between the germline ends. CDR1 is LGHDT, CDR2 YNNKEL, per germline (reference sequence). CDR3 loop: CASSQARFSYNEQFF. CDR3 bases: TGTGCCAGCAGCCAAGCACGGTTTTCCTACAATGAGCAGTTCTTC.

This clonotype was observed a handful of times. The V call is TRBV24-1, the J call TRBJ2-7; maybe TRBD1 (6 bases). V was shortened by 3 bases and J by 1 base, with 12 bases between the two germline ends. CDR1 and CDR2 from the germline V gene are KGHDR and SFDVKD. The CDR3 contains 15 residues. CDR3 loop: CATSDHRDISYEQYF. The CDR3 bases are TGTGCCACCAGTGATCACCGGGACATTTCCTACGAGCAGTACTTC.

This clonotype was seen at least ten times. The gene calls are TRBV20-1 and TRBJ1-4, with a tentative D call TRBD1 (6 bases). The CDR3 is 16 residues long. Looked up from germline, CDR1 is DFQATT and CDR2 is SNEGSKA (reference sequence). Trimming stripped 6 bases from V and 8 bases from J, with 25 bases between. The CDR3 DNA sequence: TGCAGTGCCCAAACCCTCAGGGACACCCAAGAAGAAAAACTGTTTTTT. It is translated as CSAQTLRDTQEEKLFF.